A few counts support the clone carrying this T cell receptor beta chain. This sample is drawn from a study of blood T cells in healthy people across ages. With a J-beta primer mix and a sample-barcoded 5' primer, a second PCR ran roughly 6 to 12 cycles. TCRdb re-derived calls from the 5' RACE reads in MiXCR, one entry per CDR3 protein. Of approximately 690,000 distinct CDR3 sequences in the sample, around two fifths were seen once. The CDR3 sequence is 13 residues long. The germline V gene encodes CDR1 SGHTA and CDR2 FQGNSA. V was clipped by 3 bases and J by 5 bases, with 10 bases between them. The receptor's source is a man aged 80 or over in good health. Sequencing input: blood. This chain joins TRBV7-2 and TRBJ2-5; D gene ambiguous. In DNA form, the CDR3 reads TGTGCCAGCAGCTTCGGGCCCAGGGAGACCCAGTACTTC. Its protein product is CASSFGPRETQYF.